The TCR beta chain under discussion was sequenced for a study of shared clonotypes between healthy human individuals. As for the study in general: Donor composition was a couple of women and a few men, aged 18 to 49. CD4 naive and memory got three plates each, CD8 naive two, CD8 memory one.

Here immunoSEQ multiplex PCR was the method, and the copy in TCRdb shows in-frame clones only, minus some. The table has 800,000 to 1,200,000 clones, more than 75% seen once. The germline V gene has CDR1 SEHNR and CDR2 FQNEAQ (reference sequence). The ends were cut back, 6 bases at V and 2 bases at J, with 16 bases in the middle. This CDR3 comprises 15 residues. Sequencing input: memory CD4+ T cells from PBMCs. This sample's subset: CD45RA-negative fraction. This chain links TRBV7-9 with TRBJ1-2, with a tentative D call TRBD1 (5 bases). The sequence derives from a man between 18 and 35 years old in good health. Some clones in this sample may be carry-over from other donors' samples. This chain's CDR3 is CASSQGPRSNYGYTF. The CDR3 nucleotides are TGTGCCAGCAGTCAGGGCCCCAGATCCAACTATGGCTACACCTTC.